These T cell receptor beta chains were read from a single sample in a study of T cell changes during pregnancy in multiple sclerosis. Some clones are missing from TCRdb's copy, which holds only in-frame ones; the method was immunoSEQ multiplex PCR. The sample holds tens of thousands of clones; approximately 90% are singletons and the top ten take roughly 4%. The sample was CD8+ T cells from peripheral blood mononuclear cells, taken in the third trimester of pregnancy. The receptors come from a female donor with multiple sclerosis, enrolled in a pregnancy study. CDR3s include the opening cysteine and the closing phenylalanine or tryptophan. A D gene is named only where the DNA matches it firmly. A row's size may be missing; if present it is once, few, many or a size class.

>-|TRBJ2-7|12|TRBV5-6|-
CASSSSSYEQYF
TGTGCCAGCAGCTCCAGCTCCTACGAGCAGTACTTC
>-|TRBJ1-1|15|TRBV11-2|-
CASSLVGGAGGLAFF
TGTGCCAGCAGCTTAGTTGGGGGAGCGGGGGGGTTAGCTTTCTTT
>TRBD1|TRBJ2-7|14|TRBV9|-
CASSVGDRGYEQYF
TGTGCCAGCAGCGTAGGGGACAGGGGTTACGAGCAGTACTTC
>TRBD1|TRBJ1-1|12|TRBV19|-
CASRQGITEAFF
TGTGCCAGCCGACAGGGGATCACTGAAGCTTTCTTT
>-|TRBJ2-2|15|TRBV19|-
CASSIVRGAPGELFF
TGTGCCAGTAGTATAGTAAGGGGCGCGCCCGGGGAGCTGTTTTTT
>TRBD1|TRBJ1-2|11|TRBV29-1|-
CSGQGPDGYTF
TGCAGCGGACAGGGGCCGGATGGCTACACCTTC
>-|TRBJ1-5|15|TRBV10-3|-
CAIRAGVGGNQPQHF
TGTGCCATCAGAGCAGGGGTCGGGGGCAATCAGCCCCAGCATTTT
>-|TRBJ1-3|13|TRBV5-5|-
CASRGGVGNTIYF
TGTGCCAGCAGAGGGGGAGTCGGAAACACCATATATTTT
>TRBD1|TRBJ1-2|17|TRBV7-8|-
CASSFSPGPGQHYGYTF
TGTGCCAGCAGCTTCTCCCCGGGACCGGGACAGCACTATGGCTACACCTTC
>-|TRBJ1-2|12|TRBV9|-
CASSVGGIGYTF
TGTGCCAGCAGCGTAGGGGGCATTGGCTACACCTTC
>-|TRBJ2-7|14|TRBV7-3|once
CASSLTAGLYEQYF
TGTGCCAGCAGCTTAACGGCGGGCCTCTACGAGCAGTACTTC
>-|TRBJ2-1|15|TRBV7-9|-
CASSLAGPRVNEQFF
TGTGCCAGCAGCTTAGCAGGCCCCAGGGTAAATGAGCAGTTCTTC
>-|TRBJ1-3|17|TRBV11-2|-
CASSFGRGQGPGNTIYF
TGTGCCAGCAGCTTCGGCCGGGGTCAAGGACCTGGAAACACCATATATTTT
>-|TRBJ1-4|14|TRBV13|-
CASSLAGSNEKLFF
TGTGCCAGCAGCTTAGCGGGGTCTAATGAAAAACTGTTTTTT
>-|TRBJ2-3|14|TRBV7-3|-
CASSEPTRSDTQYF
TGTGCCAGCAGCGAACCGACTAGGAGCGATACGCAGTATTTT
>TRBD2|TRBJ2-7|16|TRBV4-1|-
CASSQDSLAGGYEQYF
TGCGCCAGCAGCCAAGATTCCCTAGCGGGGGGCTACGAGCAGTACTTC
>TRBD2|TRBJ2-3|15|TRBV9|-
CASSLAGGLTDTQYF
TGTGCCAGCAGCCTAGCGGGGGGCCTCACAGATACGCAGTATTTT
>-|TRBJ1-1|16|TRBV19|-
CASSIRVDSRFTEAFF
TGTGCCAGTAGTATAAGGGTGGACAGCCGATTCACTGAAGCTTTCTTT
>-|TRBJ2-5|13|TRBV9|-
CASSRAGQETQYF
TGTGCCAGCAGCCGAGCGGGCCAAGAGACCCAGTACTTC
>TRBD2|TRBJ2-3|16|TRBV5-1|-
CASSLSSGGSTDTQYF
TGCGCCAGCAGCCTCTCTAGCGGGGGTAGCACAGATACGCAGTATTTT
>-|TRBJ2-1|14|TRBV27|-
CASRPDSPYNEQFF
TGTGCCAGCAGGCCCGACAGTCCGTACAATGAGCAGTTCTTC
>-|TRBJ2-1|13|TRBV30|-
CAWTADSGNEQFF
TGTGCCTGGACCGCGGATTCGGGTAATGAGCAGTTCTTC
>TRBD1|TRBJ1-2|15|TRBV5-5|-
CASSFVSQGQGGYTF
TGTGCCAGCAGCTTTGTGTCACAGGGGCAGGGTGGCTACACCTTC
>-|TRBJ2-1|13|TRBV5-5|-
CASSLVSWSEQFF
TGTGCCAGCAGCTTGGTGTCTTGGAGTGAGCAGTTCTTC